This entry is about one TCR beta chain. Original methodology: Reference gene primer amplification gave estimated nucleated cell counts. The method was immunoSEQ multiplex PCR; TCRdb's version includes in-frame clones alone and lacks a portion of them. Clone size and V and J calls were adopted from that table, with D and trimming inferred from the DNA. The sample records about 180,000 clones, roughly 90% being singletons. This entry belongs to a study of blood T cell repertoires in COVID-19. Study background: Acute-phase and convalescent COVID-19 samples originated in the United States, Italy and Spain. T cells, B-cell-depleted T cells, or PBMCs provided the cDNA or gDNA that served as material.

Enrolled through a virtual design, the participants were between roughly 18 and 90 years of age and came from about two dozen US areas. The germline V gene has CDR1 ENHRY and CDR2 SYGVKD. The CDR3 is 12 amino acids. Deletions cut 3 bases from V and 7 bases from J, with 9 bases between. The origin of this receptor is a human donor with acute COVID-19. The donor label of this sample is uncertain. This chain joins TRBV10-3 and TRBJ1-1, with D maybe TRBD1 (5 bases). The sample comprised PBMCs or T cells enriched from blood (not recorded which). CDR3 DNA sequence: TGTGCCATCAGTGATGGGGGGTATGAAGCTTTCTTT. It specifies CAISDGGYEAFF.